The 22 T cell receptor beta chains below were found in one sample sequenced in a study of somatic mutations in cytotoxic T cells in rheumatoid arthritis. Profiling relied on immunoSEQ multiplex PCR, and the TCRdb table lists in-frame clones only, not all of them. The data contain approximately 10,000 clones, roughly four fifths of them singletons. Material for sequencing was CD8+ T cells sorted from blood. The receptor source for this set is a woman aged 50 to 60 in good health.

This clone was seen a few times. The chain links TRBV5-6 to TRBJ1-5; D not certain. The CDR3 sequence is 14 residues long. Between the trimmed V and J ends, which lost 1 base and 0 bases, there was a span of 5 bases. Germline assignment: CDR1 SGHDT and CDR2 YYEEEE. This chain's CDR3 is CASSLSNSNQPQHF. CDR3 nucleotides: TGTGCCAGCAGCTTGAGCAATAGCAATCAGCCCCAGCATTTT.

This clone was picked up a small number of times. The chain carries TRBV29-1 and TRBJ1-3; no clear D. Germline V lookup: CDR1 SQVTM, CDR2 ANQGSEA. V was shortened by 0 bases and J by 7 bases, with 10 bases between the two germline ends. CDR3 length equals 13 residues. The CDR3 loop is CSVEDLGRNTIYF. The DNA for the CDR3 is TGCAGCGTTGAAGATCTGGGCCGGAACACCATATATTTT.

The chain joins TRBV29-1 to TRBJ2-7, with D tentatively TRBD2 (5 bases). The CDR3 consists of 14 residues. V was shortened by 4 bases and J by 4 bases, with 17 bases between the two germline ends. Germline V gene data show CDR1 as SQVTM and CDR2 as ANQGSEA. The CDR3 DNA sequence: TGCAGCGTTGCACTCGGGGATTTAGGGTACGAGCAGTACTTC. This codes for CSVALGDLGYEQYF.

The V and J genes are TRBV30 and TRBJ2-5; D is possibly TRBD1 (6 bases). Per the germline V gene, CDR1 is GTSNPN and CDR2 is SVGIG (reference sequence). The CDR3 runs to 15 residues. V was pared by 3 bases and J by 0 bases, with 14 bases between. Here the CDR3 reads CAWSRGTSYQETQYF. The CDR3 region has the DNA TGTGCCTGGAGCAGAGGGACATCGTACCAAGAGACCCAGTACTTC.

The J gene is TRBJ2-5, the V gene TRBV9; 7 bases are shared with TRBD1. The CDR3 totals 15 residues. From germline, CDR1 is SGDLS and CDR2 YYNGEE. J was trimmed by 3 bases and V by 4 bases; bases with no gene match: 9. Here the CDR3 DNA reads TGTGCCAGCAGCCGTCCCGGGACAGCTAAAGAGACCCAGTACTTC. Protein sequence: CASSRPGTAKETQYF.

This chain joins TRBV10-1 and TRBJ2-2; 7 bases align to TRBD2. Germline CDR1 WNHNN, CDR2 SYGVQD (reference sequence). The CDR3 consists of 14 residues. V lost 9 bases to trimming and J lost 6 bases; unmatched junction nucleotides: 10. The CDR3 nucleotides read TGCGCCAGGAGGATTCGGCGGGAGTCCGGGGAGCTGTTTTTT. Its protein product is CARRIRRESGELFF.

The J gene is TRBJ1-5, the V gene TRBV6-4; D uncertain. Trimming left V 3 bases short and J 4 bases short, with 7 bases between. The CDR3 loop spans 13 amino acids. Germline V gives CDR1 MRHNA, CDR2 SNTAGT. CDR3 DNA sequence: TGTGCCAGCAGTGAGAGGGAGAATCAGCCCCAGCATTTT. It codes for CASSERENQPQHF.

The gene calls are TRBV4-3 and TRBJ2-5, with 9 bases matching TRBD1. The V and J ends lost 4 bases and 5 bases, in that order; junction bases with no gene match: 8. Looked up from germline, CDR1 is LGHNA and CDR2 is YSLEER. This CDR3 region has 15 residues. The CDR3 DNA reads as TGCGCCAGCAGCCTTATACAGGGGGCTATGGAGACCCAGTACTTC. Its protein product is CASSLIQGAMETQYF.

The chain combines TRBV14 with TRBJ2-5; D not certain. The CDR3 sequence is 16 residues long. The V and J ends lost 4 bases and 3 bases respectively, with 18 bases between them. Per the germline V gene, CDR1 is SGHDN and CDR2 is FVKESK. This CDR3 reads CASSPRVVTWEETQYF. The CDR3 DNA follows: TGTGCCAGCAGCCCGCGAGTCGTGACATGGGAAGAGACCCAGTACTTC.

The sample holds a few counts of this clone. The J gene is TRBJ2-7, the V gene TRBV2; 7 bases are shared with TRBD1. Germline CDR1 is SNHLY and CDR2 is FYNNEI. V shed 8 bases, J shed 3 bases, and the junction held 4 bases outside the gene matches. The CDR3 runs 12 residues. The CDR3 DNA reads TGTGCCAGCTCGACAGGGATCTACGAGCAGTACTTC. Its protein is CASSTGIYEQYF.

The chain couples TRBV27 to TRBJ2-7; 10 nucleotides line up with TRBD2. The germline gives CDR1 MNHEY, CDR2 SMNVEV (reference sequence). CDR3 length: 20 residues. V trimming: 2 bases; J trimming: 3 bases; junction bases outside the gene matches: 19. The CDR3 loop is CASSLGDWTSGAAGVYEQYF. The CDR3 DNA follows: TGTGCCAGCAGTTTAGGCGACTGGACTAGCGGAGCCGCGGGTGTCTACGAGCAGTACTTC.

V usage is TRBV10-2 and J usage is TRBJ2-7; 7 bases are a match to TRBD1. Germline lookup yields CDR1 WSHSY and CDR2 SAAADI. The V segment lost 5 bases and the J segment 2 bases; nucleotides outside the gene matches: 3. This CDR3 has 13 residues. Written as DNA, the CDR3 is TGCGCCAGCAGTCCGGGACAGACCTACGAGCAGTACTTC. This translates into CASSPGQTYEQYF.

This chain uses TRBV19 with TRBJ1-2; D may be TRBD1 (5 bases). The CDR3 loop spans 11 amino acids. Germline-derived CDR1 and CDR2 are LNHDA and SQIVND (reference sequence). Trimming removed 11 bases at V and 6 bases at J, with 13 bases between. The CDR3 loop is CAGGVGDGYTF. The CDR3 coding sequence is TGTGCCGGAGGGGTAGGAGATGGCTACACCTTC.

This clone came up once. CDR3 sequence: CASSQEGSFGEQFF. Written as DNA, the CDR3 is TGCGCCAGCAGCCAAGAGGGTAGCTTTGGTGAGCAGTTCTTC. The chain employs TRBV4-3 and TRBJ2-1; D unclear. V shed 0 bases and J shed 9 bases, with 12 bases lying between them. CDR1 and CDR2 from the germline V gene are LGHNA and YSLEER. This CDR3 has 14 residues.

The chain has TRBV19 and TRBJ2-1; no clear D gene. The CDR3 totals 14 residues. The germline V gene encodes CDR1 LNHDA and CDR2 SQIVND (reference sequence). Between the trimmed V and J ends, which lost 3 bases and 0 bases, there was a span of 6 bases. Here the CDR3 reads CASSMASSYNEQFF. The DNA of the CDR3 is TGTGCCAGTAGTATGGCTAGCTCCTACAATGAGCAGTTCTTC.

The rearrangement joins TRBV7-2 to TRBJ2-2, with D unresolved. V was shortened by 5 bases and J by 6 bases, with 7 bases between the two germline ends. Germline values: CDR1 SGHTA, CDR2 FQGNSA. CDR3 size: 12 residues. CDR3 DNA sequence: TGTGCCAGCAGCCCCCCCGCCGGGGAGCTGTTTTTT. Its translation is CASSPPAGELFF.

The chain has TRBV2 and TRBJ2-7, with 7 nucleotides matching TRBD1. Looked up from germline, CDR1 is SNHLY and CDR2 is FYNNEI. CDR3 size: 14 residues. Trimming took 3 bases from V and 3 from J; bases not matched to a gene: 5. The CDR3 nucleotides read TGTGCCAGCAGTGAGTCAGGGGGTAACTACGAGCAGTACTTC. Its protein is CASSESGGNYEQYF.

The chain joins TRBV19 to TRBJ1-1; 9 positions agree with TRBD1. The CDR3 loop spans 12 amino acids. V trimming: 6 bases; J trimming: 4 bases; junction bases outside the gene matches: 0. The germline V gene has CDR1 LNHDA and CDR2 SQIVND (reference sequence). In DNA form, the CDR3 reads TGTGCCAGTAGACAGGGGGCCACTGAAGCTTTCTTT. As protein: CASRQGATEAFF.

The chain combines TRBV6-6 with TRBJ2-2, with 11 bases lining up with TRBD2. This CDR3 contains 16 residues. Germline trimming cut 6 bases from V and 9 bases from J; bases unmatched to any gene: 12. CDR1 MNHNY and CDR2 SVGAGI come from the germline V gene (reference sequence). CDR3 loop: CASSKEVAGGPRELFF. Here the CDR3 DNA reads TGTGCCAGCAGCAAGGAGGTAGCGGGGGGGCCCCGGGAGCTGTTTTTT.

This rearrangement joins TRBV6-4 to TRBJ2-4; TRBD2 matches 14 bases. The germline V gene encodes CDR1 MRHNA and CDR2 SNTAGT. The J segment lost 1 base and the V segment lost 9 bases, leaving 8 bases of the junction unmatched. This CDR3 has 17 amino acids. The CDR3 protein is CASRGLAGGAAKNIQYF. The CDR3 coding sequence is TGTGCCAGTCGTGGACTAGCGGGGGGTGCGGCCAAAAACATTCAGTACTTC.

The J gene is TRBJ2-7, the V gene TRBV28, with a possible D match to TRBD1 (6 bases). The CDR3 extends over 13 amino acids. Germline V gene data show CDR1 as MDHEN and CDR2 as SYDVKM. V was shortened by 9 bases and J by 0 bases, with 12 bases between the two germline ends. In nucleotides, the CDR3 is TGTGCCAGTACAACAGGGAGCTCCTACGAGCAGTACTTC. Protein: CASTTGSSYEQYF.

J is TRBJ1-1 and V is TRBV25-1; a possible D gene is TRBD1 (6 bases). Germline V gene sequence: CDR1 MGHDK, CDR2 SYGVNS. The CDR3 runs 13 residues. V lost 6 bases and J 0 bases, leaving 8 bases between the germline ends. The chain's CDR3 is CASRQGMNTEAFF. The DNA for the CDR3 is TGTGCCAGCAGGCAGGGGATGAACACTGAAGCTTTCTTT.